These 22 T cell receptor beta chains share one sample of origin, sequenced in a study of blood T cell repertoires in COVID-19. Clones were sequenced by immunoSEQ multiplex PCR, and TCRdb holds only the in-frame ones, with some missing. The sample holds roughly 200,000 clones, roughly 86% seen once. Sample: PBMCs or T cells enriched from blood (not recorded which). The receptors originated from a woman in her thirties with acute COVID-19.

The V gene is TRBV5-1, the J gene TRBJ1-3, with TRBD1 matching 9 bases. This CDR3 comprises 15 residues. V trimming: 5 bases; J trimming: 0 bases; junction bases outside the gene matches: 3. CDR1 is SGHRS and CDR2 is YFSETQ in the germline V gene. The CDR3 bases are TGCGCCAGCAGAACGACAGGGGGCTCTGGAAACACCATATATTTT. It encodes CASRTTGGSGNTIYF.

This clone has a single count. J is TRBJ2-2 and V is TRBV5-4; D is unclear. Trimming pared 4 bases from V and 0 bases from J, leaving 10 bases between. Looked up from germline, CDR1 is SGHNT and CDR2 is YYREEE (reference sequence). This CDR3 has 15 residues. CDR3 loop: CASSQQTPNTGELFF. The CDR3 region has the DNA TGTGCCAGCAGCCAACAGACGCCGAACACCGGGGAGCTGTTTTTT.

The sample holds one count of this clone. This rearrangement joins TRBV7-2 to TRBJ2-1; D is possibly TRBD2 (6 bases). V gave up 5 bases and J gave up 3 bases, with 17 bases separating them. Germline V gives CDR1 SGHTA, CDR2 FQGNSA. This CDR3 contains 16 residues. The CDR3 bases are TGTGCCAGCAGCCACCCCCCCGGAGGGATCTACAATGAGCAGTTCTTC. It codes for CASSHPPGGIYNEQFF.

J is TRBJ1-5 and V is TRBV3-1 (or the pseudogene TRBV3-2), with D possibly matching TRBD1 (5 bases). CDR3 length equals 15 residues. The germline V gene has CDR1 LGHDT and CDR2 YNNKEL (reference sequence). V gave up 1 base and J gave up 6 bases, with 13 bases separating them. CDR3 loop: CASSQGGREGQPQHF. The CDR3 nucleotides read TGTGCCAGCAGCCAAGGAGGCAGGGAAGGTCAGCCCCAGCATTTT.

This clone was detected a few times. The chain has TRBV7-9 and TRBJ1-4, with D hard to call. The CDR3 is made up of 12 amino acids. Germline V gene lookup returns CDR1 SEHNR and CDR2 FQNEAQ (reference sequence). Trimming cost V 3 bases and J 3 bases, with 2 bases left between them. The CDR3 coding sequence is TGTGCCAGCAGCTTCTCTAATGAAAAACTGTTTTTT. It encodes CASSFSNEKLFF.

The chain carries TRBV6-1 and TRBJ1-2; 7 bases agree with TRBD1. This CDR3 is 14 amino acids long. The V gene end was trimmed by 0 bases and the J gene end by 3 bases; junction bases not matched to a gene: 1. Germline-derived CDR1 and CDR2 are MNHNS and SASEGT. The CDR3 nucleotides read TGTGCCAGCAGTGAAGCGGGACAGCACTATGGCTACACCTTC. This encodes CASSEAGQHYGYTF.

Turning to this clone: Other DNA sequences in this sample translate to the same CDR3. The chain uses TRBV2 and TRBJ1-2; 8 nucleotides agree with TRBD1. This CDR3 has 13 amino acids. V shed 3 bases, J shed 5 bases, and the junction held 2 bases outside the gene matches. CDR1 and CDR2 from the germline V gene are SNHLY and FYNNEI. In DNA form, the CDR3 reads TGTGCCAGCAGTGAGGACAGGGTATATGGCTACACCTTC. Translated, it gives CASSEDRVYGYTF.

The chain joins TRBV6-5 to TRBJ2-7; TRBD1 matches at 7 bases. Trimming cost V 2 bases and J 4 bases; bases outside gene matches: 8. The germline V gene encodes CDR1 MNHEY and CDR2 SVGAGI. The CDR3 is made up of 15 amino acids. For the CDR3, the DNA is TGTGCCAGCAGTTACGTTCCAGGGGGAAAGTACGAGCAGTACTTC. Its protein is CASSYVPGGKYEQYF.

The V call is TRBV30, the J call TRBJ1-1; TRBD1 is a possible D gene (6 bases). This CDR3 is built from 14 residues. Trimming pared 1 base from V and 5 bases from J, leaving 14 bases between. Germline loops: CDR1 GTSNPN, CDR2 SVGIG (reference sequence). Here the CDR3 reads CAWSAGGALTEAFF. In DNA, the CDR3 is TGTGCCTGGAGTGCCGGGGGGGCGCTTACTGAAGCTTTCTTT. Drawing the rest from reference TRBV30 and TRBJ1-1, the complete variable domain is SQTIHQWPATLVQPVGSPLSLECTVEGTSNPNLYWYRQAAGRGLQLLFYSVGIGQISSEVPQNLSASRPQDRQFILSSKKLLLSDSGFYLCAWSAGGALTEAFFGQGTRLTVV.

The chain joins TRBV30 to TRBJ1-5; 9 positions match TRBD1. The CDR3 has 14 residues. Germline V CDR1 and CDR2: GTSNPN, SVGIG (reference sequence). The V segment lost 2 bases and the J segment 6 bases; nucleotides outside the gene matches: 5. The CDR3 region is CAWSRGTGSQPQHF. The CDR3 DNA sequence: TGTGCCTGGAGTAGAGGGACAGGGAGTCAGCCCCAGCATTTT.

The chain couples TRBV20-1 to TRBJ1-3, with D possibly TRBD1 on 6 matching bases. V lost 3 bases to trimming and J lost 3 bases, with 15 bases between them. The CDR3 length is 15 residues. Germline V gene sequence: CDR1 DFQATT, CDR2 SNEGSKA (reference sequence). The CDR3 region has the DNA TGCAGTGCTAGTCCGGCAGGGACAAGTGGAAACACCATATATTTT. This gives the protein CSASPAGTSGNTIYF.

The CDR3 nucleotides are TGTGCCAGCAGTATGGGGACAGGAGTCTCCTACGAGCAGTACTTC. The encoded protein is CASSMGTGVSYEQYF. The V gene is TRBV27, the J gene TRBJ2-7; 8 bases map to TRBD1. V was pared by 5 bases and J by 0 bases, with 6 bases of the junction left unmatched. This CDR3 contains 15 residues. CDR1 is MNHEY, CDR2 SMNVEV, per germline (reference sequence).

The chain recombines TRBV2 with TRBJ2-7; the match to TRBD2 covers 8 bases. The CDR3 has 13 amino acids. V lost 7 bases, J lost 6 bases, and 8 bases stayed unmatched. Germline values: CDR1 SNHLY, CDR2 FYNNEI. The CDR3 reads CASKRGGPGEQYF. For the CDR3, the DNA is TGTGCCAGCAAACGGGGGGGGCCGGGCGAGCAGTACTTC.

In regard to this clone: This same CDR3 is encoded by further DNA sequences in the sample. This chain uses TRBV12-3 or TRBV12-4 with TRBJ1-2; 7 nucleotides match TRBD1. J was trimmed by 8 bases and V by 1 base; bases with no gene match: 4. This CDR3 region has 13 residues. CDR3 bases: TGTGCCAGCAGTTTAGGGACAGGTGGGGGCTACACCTTC. This encodes CASSLGTGGGYTF.

The J gene is TRBJ1-2, the V gene TRBV30; 8 bases fit TRBD1. After removal of 3 bases from V and 4 bases from J, the junction contained 10 bases not matched to a gene. This CDR3 is built from 15 residues. From germline, CDR1 is GTSNPN and CDR2 SVGIG (reference sequence). The CDR3 DNA reads TGTGCCTGGAGCGAAATACAACAGGGGGGCTATGGCTACACCTTC. It translates to CAWSEIQQGGYGYTF.

This chain joins TRBV25-1 and TRBJ2-7; 8 nucleotides line up with TRBD2. The junction had 5 bases not matched to a gene; V was cut back by 4 bases and J by 0 bases. Germline assignment: CDR1 MGHDK and CDR2 SYGVNS. This CDR3 spans 15 amino acids. The CDR3 DNA reads TGTGCCAGCAGTGGAACTAGCGGTAGCTCCTACGAGCAGTACTTC. Protein product: CASSGTSGSSYEQYF.

This clone came up once. The rearrangement uses TRBV5-4 and TRBJ1-2, with D possibly TRBD1 on 5 matching bases. The CDR3 length is 14 residues. CDR1 and CDR2 from the germline V gene are SGHNT and YYREEE (reference sequence). V was shortened by 0 bases and J by 1 base, with 7 bases between the two germline ends. The CDR3 here is CASSLGQINYGYTF. The CDR3 nucleotides are TGTGCCAGCAGCTTGGGACAGATTAACTATGGCTACACCTTC.

This clone was observed a single time. This chain connects TRBV5-4 to TRBJ1-2; no clear D gene. Germline V CDR1 and CDR2: SGHNT, YYREEE (reference sequence). The CDR3 extends over 12 amino acids. The ends were cut back, 1 base at V and 4 bases at J, with 5 bases in the middle. DNA for the CDR3: TGTGCCAGCAGCTTGCTCAGCTATGGCTACACCTTC. The encoded protein is CASSLLSYGYTF. The whole variable domain, remainder taken from reference TRBV5-4 and TRBJ1-2, is ETGVTQSPTHLIKTRGQQVTLRCSSQSGHNTVSWYQQALGQGPQFIFQYYREEENGRGNFPPRFSGLQFPNYSSELNVNALELDDSALYLCASSLLSYGYTFGSGTRLTVV.

The chain combines TRBV7-2 with TRBJ2-1, with 9 bases identical to TRBD2. The germline V gene has CDR1 SGHTA and CDR2 FQGNSA. The junction had 1 base not matched to a gene; V was cut back by 1 base and J by 3 bases. The CDR3 contains 15 residues. As DNA, the CDR3 is TGTGCCAGCAGCTTAGGACTAGCGGACTACAATGAGCAGTTCTTC. Its translation is CASSLGLADYNEQFF.

The chain uses TRBV18 and TRBJ2-5; TRBD2 is a possible D gene (5 bases). Germline V lookup: CDR1 KGHSH, CDR2 LQKENI. The V end lost 3 bases, the J end lost 5 bases, and 13 bases lay between the germline ends. This CDR3 is built from 14 residues. CDR3 bases: TGTGCCAGCTCACCCACTAGGATGGGGGAGACCCAGTACTTC. It is translated as CASSPTRMGETQYF.

The V call is TRBV2, the J call TRBJ1-1; the D is unclear. Germline assignment: CDR1 SNHLY and CDR2 FYNNEI. V lost 4 bases and J lost 1, with 13 bases in between. There are 15 residues in the CDR3. CDR3 nucleotide sequence: TGTGCCAGCAGTGGGGCCGTTATGGGGAACACTGAAGCTTTCTTT. Protein: CASSGAVMGNTEAFF.

This clone was observed once. V is TRBV25-1 and J is TRBJ1-6, with 10 positions matching TRBD1. Germline loops: CDR1 MGHDK, CDR2 SYGVNS. Trimming took 4 bases from V and 10 from J; bases not matched to a gene: 4. This CDR3 has 14 residues. In DNA, the CDR3 is TGTGCCAGCAGTGCGGGACAGGGGCTCTCACCCCTCCACTTT. Residues: CASSAGQGLSPLHF.